The 24 T cell receptor beta chains reported below all come from one sample, sequenced in a study of siplizumab effects on memory and regulatory T cells. Sequencing was performed with immunoSEQ multiplex PCR; in TCRdb, only in-frame clones are kept and a portion is missing. Here the sample spans about 120,000 clones, 93% being singletons. Sequencing was done on a sample of non-Treg CD4+ T cells sorted from blood. All receptors derive from a human donor in good health.

The genes are TRBV5-1 and TRBJ1-1; TRBD1 matches 8 bases. Trimming cost V 3 bases and J 6 bases; bases outside gene matches: 4. The CDR3 is 13 residues long. Germline assignment: CDR1 SGHRS and CDR2 YFSETQ. Written as DNA, the CDR3 is TGCGCCAGCAGCTGGACAGGGTTGGCTGAAGCTTTCTTT. Protein: CASSWTGLAEAFF.

This chain joins TRBV5-6 and TRBJ2-2; D may be TRBD2 (6 bases). V dropped 3 bases and J dropped 3 bases, with 12 bases sitting between them. This CDR3 is built from 15 residues. Germline lookup yields CDR1 SGHDT and CDR2 YYEEEE. Here the CDR3 DNA reads TGTGCCAGCAGCTGGGGGGACCGGGACACCGGGGAGCTGTTTTTT. Translation gives CASSWGDRDTGELFF.

V gene TRBV2 combines with J gene TRBJ2-5; a possible D gene is TRBD1 (5 bases). The V and J ends lost 6 bases and 5 bases respectively, with 13 bases between them. Germline V gene lookup returns CDR1 SNHLY and CDR2 FYNNEI. The CDR3 sequence is 13 residues long. The CDR3 reads CASREQAAETQYF. The CDR3 DNA is TGTGCCAGCAGGGAACAGGCGGCTGAGACCCAGTACTTC.

V and J are TRBV7-2 and TRBJ1-2; TRBD1 matches at 7 bases. The CDR3 runs to 14 residues. The V and J ends lost 5 bases and 4 bases, in that order; junction bases with no gene match: 7. From germline, CDR1 is SGHTA and CDR2 FQGNSA. The DNA of the CDR3 is TGTGCCAGCAGCCTACGACAGGGTGGCTATGGCTACACCTTC. Protein: CASSLRQGGYGYTF.

This rearrangement joins TRBV2 to TRBJ2-3, with no clear D. The CDR3 is made up of 13 amino acids. Germline CDR1 is SNHLY and CDR2 is FYNNEI. V was pared by 7 bases and J by 5 bases, with 13 bases between. The CDR3 DNA reads TGTGCCAGCACCACGAAACGAGGAGATACGCAGTATTTT. Its protein product is CASTTKRGDTQYF.

This chain joins TRBV6-4 and TRBJ1-1; D perhaps matches TRBD1 (5 bases). V dropped 11 bases and J dropped 5 bases, with 18 bases sitting between them. This CDR3 spans 13 amino acids. CDR1 and CDR2 from the germline V gene are MRHNA and SNTAGT. The CDR3 nucleotides are TGTGCCCTCGAGGCTCTTCGGGGGACTGAAGCTTTCTTT. Protein: CALEALRGTEAFF.

The rearrangement uses TRBV19 and TRBJ1-2, with TRBD1 matching over 9 bases. CDR3 length: 14 residues. Trimming at V came to 6 bases and at J to 3 bases, leaving 5 bases not matched to a gene. Germline CDR1 reads LNHDA; CDR2 reads SQIVND (reference sequence). The chain's CDR3 is CASRETGGDYGYTF. The CDR3, as DNA: TGTGCCAGTAGAGAAACAGGGGGCGACTATGGCTACACCTTC.

J is TRBJ1-1 and V is TRBV2, with 7 positions matching TRBD1. Germline lookup yields CDR1 SNHLY and CDR2 FYNNEI. The ends lost 6 bases at V and 4 bases at J; junction bases unmatched: 2. This CDR3 contains 12 residues. DNA of the CDR3: TGTGCCAGCAGATCAGGGGGCACTGAAGCTTTCTTT. This gives the protein CASRSGGTEAFF.

This clone appeared a single time. The V and J genes are TRBV4-1 and TRBJ2-5, with TRBD2 identical over 8 bases. The V gene's germline CDR1 is MGHRA and CDR2 YSYEKL. Trimming cost V 1 base and J 4 bases; bases outside gene matches: 5. The CDR3 is made up of 15 amino acids. CDR3 bases: TGCGCCAGCAGCCAAGTATCGGGGGGGCTAGAGACCCAGTACTTC. It specifies CASSQVSGGLETQYF.

The chain recombines TRBV18 with TRBJ2-3; 10 positions match TRBD2. The length of the CDR3 is 16 residues. Germline-derived CDR1 and CDR2 are KGHSH and LQKENI. V dropped 2 bases and J dropped 4; count of bases not matched to a gene: 6. CDR3 DNA: TGTGCCAGCTCACCAGCGATAGCGGGGGGCGCAGATACGCAGTATTTT. This gives the protein CASSPAIAGGADTQYF.

The V and J genes are TRBV2 and TRBJ2-5; D not resolved. The CDR3 has 13 amino acids. V lost 2 bases and J lost 2, with 6 bases in between. Germline assignment: CDR1 SNHLY and CDR2 FYNNEI. The CDR3 DNA reads as TGTGCCAGCAGTGAACCGAAACAAGAGACCCAGTACTTC. This translates into CASSEPKQETQYF.

The chain combines TRBV28 with TRBJ2-1; weak D call: TRBD1 (5 bases). V was shortened by 2 bases and J by 4 bases, with 12 bases between the two germline ends. The length of the CDR3 is 15 residues. The germline CDR1 and CDR2 sequences are MDHEN and SYDVKM. CDR3 protein: CASSLGNPGYNEQFF. The CDR3 coding sequence is TGTGCCAGCAGTTTAGGCAACCCAGGGTACAATGAGCAGTTCTTC.

V and J are TRBV5-1 and TRBJ2-1, with TRBD1 matching 7 bases. The CDR3 contains 14 residues. V shed 4 bases and J 5 bases; nucleotides not matched to a gene: 6. CDR1 and CDR2 from the germline V gene are SGHRS and YFSETQ. The CDR3 DNA sequence: TGCGCCAGCAGCCAAGGACAGGACCACAATGAGCAGTTCTTC. This encodes CASSQGQDHNEQFF.

This chain uses TRBV13 with TRBJ1-4, with a possible D match to TRBD1 (5 bases). CDR3 length equals 17 residues. The V end was cut by 2 bases, the J end by 4 bases, with 17 bases between. The germline CDR1 and CDR2 sequences are PRHDT and FYEKMQ (reference sequence). CDR3 residues: CASSLSSPTGLNEKLFF. The CDR3 DNA sequence: TGTGCCAGCAGCTTATCCTCCCCGACGGGGCTTAATGAAAAACTGTTTTTT.

The V call is TRBV5-1, the J call TRBJ1-4; 9 nucleotides agree with TRBD1. CDR1 and CDR2 (germline): SGHRS, YFSETQ. The J segment lost 7 bases and the V segment lost 2 bases, leaving 6 bases of the junction unmatched. The CDR3 covers 15 residues. The chain's CDR3 is CASSFKQGAGEKLFF. CDR3 bases: TGCGCCAGCAGCTTCAAACAGGGGGCGGGTGAAAAACTGTTTTTT.

This chain joins TRBV5-1 and TRBJ2-4; the D is unclear. The length of the CDR3 is 15 residues. V lost 3 bases, J lost 0 bases, and 10 bases lay in between. The V gene's germline CDR1 is SGHRS and CDR2 YFSETQ. The CDR3 protein is CASSSLHEAKNIQYF. Here the CDR3 DNA reads TGCGCCAGCAGCTCCCTTCATGAAGCCAAAAACATTCAGTACTTC.

A single count supports this clone. The chain employs TRBV6-5 and TRBJ1-1, with D tentatively TRBD1 (5 bases). Trimming took off 4 bases at V and 6 bases at J, with 12 bases between the two ends. Looked up from germline, CDR1 is MNHEY and CDR2 is SVGAGI. This CDR3 contains 13 residues. This CDR3 is CASSSVRGAEAFF. In DNA, the CDR3 is TGTGCCAGCAGTTCAGTGCGGGGGGCTGAAGCTTTCTTT.

The chain is built from TRBV30 and TRBJ1-2; unclear D gene. The CDR3 is made up of 12 amino acids. The V gene lost 4 bases and the J gene lost 8 bases, with 14 bases spanning the gap. Germline lookup yields CDR1 GTSNPN and CDR2 SVGIG (reference sequence). The CDR3 DNA is TGTGCCTGGACCCGCCACACGTCCGGCTACACCTTC. Translating it yields CAWTRHTSGYTF.

This chain uses TRBV6-1 with TRBJ1-1, with D possibly matching TRBD1 (5 bases). The CDR3 totals 14 residues. In germline, CDR1 is MNHNS, CDR2 SASEGT. Trimming took off 9 bases at V and 0 bases at J, with 14 bases between the two ends. CDR3 in DNA: TGTGCCAGTATACGGGGGGTAATGAACACTGAAGCTTTCTTT. It is translated as CASIRGVMNTEAFF.

The CDR3 reads CASSESLGGETQYF. The CDR3 DNA is TGCGCCAGCAGTGAGTCGCTGGGTGGGGAGACCCAGTACTTC. The chain uses TRBV10-1 and TRBJ2-5; D gene unclear. CDR3 length equals 14 residues. Germline CDR1 is WNHNN and CDR2 is SYGVQD (reference sequence). The V gene lost 0 bases and the J gene lost 5 bases, with 10 bases spanning the gap.

The V gene is TRBV10-2, the J gene TRBJ1-3; 8 bases align to TRBD1. Looked up from germline, CDR1 is WSHSY and CDR2 is SAAADI. With 3 bases clipped from V and 5 bases from J, the junction kept 6 bases outside the gene matches. This CDR3 is 15 amino acids long. For the CDR3, the DNA is TGCGCCAGCAGTGATACCAGACAGGGGAGAAACACCATATATTTT. Translation gives CASSDTRQGRNTIYF.

This clone is a singleton in its sample. This chain connects TRBV19 to TRBJ1-1; D is undetermined. Germline V gene data show CDR1 as LNHDA and CDR2 as SQIVND (reference sequence). The ends were cut back, 5 bases at V and 3 bases at J, with 7 bases in the middle. The CDR3 is 12 residues long. The CDR3 DNA follows: TGTGCCAGTAGTGGGAGATACACTGAAGCTTTCTTT. This sequence encodes CASSGRYTEAFF.

The chain recombines TRBV6-6 with TRBJ1-1; D might be TRBD1 (5 bases). V was trimmed by 8 bases and J by 5 bases, leaving 12 bases between them. The CDR3 spans 12 residues. Germline V gives CDR1 MNHNY, CDR2 SVGAGI (reference sequence). The DNA of the CDR3 is TGTGCCAGCGGGCGGGGGTCGACTGAAGCTTTCTTT. Amino acids: CASGRGSTEAFF.

This clone appeared a single time. This rearrangement joins TRBV7-2 to TRBJ1-3, with a tentative D call TRBD1 (6 bases). CDR3 length: 16 amino acids. Deletions cut 7 bases from V and 0 bases from J, with 16 bases between. CDR1 and CDR2 (germline): SGHTA, FQGNSA. CDR3 nucleotides: TGTGCCAGCACCGGAAGGACAGCCAGCTCTGGAAACACCATATATTTT. Translated: CASTGRTASSGNTIYF.